The clone carrying this T cell receptor beta chain has only one observation. No antigen is known for it. The table came from immunoSEQ multiplex PCR; TCRdb's copy has only in-frame clones and leaves some out. The table records 200,000 to 250,000 clones, around 86% of them present only once. Donors were drawn from the approximately 110-subject validation cohort, separate from the roughly 700-subject first cohort. This sample stems from a study of cytomegalovirus exposure and HLA in healthy donors. Study outcomes and limitations: First-cohort TCR clusters were later found to tend to co-occur in the 120 or so validation repertoires.

The germline V gene has CDR1 LNHDA and CDR2 SQIVND (reference sequence). The CDR3 contains 15 residues. Between the trimmed V and J ends, which lost 6 bases and 1 base, there was a span of 13 bases. The specimen sequenced was PBMCs. The TCR sequence derives from a woman between 18 and 29 years old in good health and CMV-seropositive. This chain links TRBV19 with TRBJ2-1, with D maybe TRBD1 (6 bases). The CDR3 DNA sequence: TGTGCCAGTAGGACCGGGACAAGATCCTACAATGAGCAGTTCTTC. Its translation: CASRTGTRSYNEQFF.